This is a list of T cell receptor beta chains from one sample in a study of cytomegalovirus exposure and HLA in healthy donors. Profiling relied on immunoSEQ multiplex PCR, and the TCRdb table lists in-frame clones only, not all of them. There are around 100,000 clones in the sample; just under 80% occur only once, and approximately 4% lies in the top ten. Material: PBMCs. The source is a woman between 35 and 50 years old in good health and CMV-seropositive. Both conserved end residues are part of each CDR3. D genes are given only for firm matches. Not every row has a clone size; where given, it reads once, few, many or a size class.

size	V	D	J	DNA	CDR3
-	TRBV14	-	TRBJ2-7	TGTGCCAGCAACTTAGGTGCGGGCGAGCAGTACTTC	CASNLGAGEQYF
-	TRBV29-1	-	TRBJ2-7	TGCAGCGCCCTGGACAGCCTTTCCTACGAGCAGTACTTC	CSALDSLSYEQYF
once	TRBV6-1	-	TRBJ1-4	TGTGCCAGCAGTCGACAGGCCTTTAATGAAAAACTGTTTTTT	CASSRQAFNEKLFF
-	TRBV2	TRBD2	TRBJ2-3	TGTGCCAGCAGTGAATCCGTTGGACTAGCGGGCAACACAGATACGCAGTATTTT	CASSESVGLAGNTDTQYF
-	TRBV5-1	TRBD1	TRBJ2-7	TGCGCCAGCAGCTTAGGGACAGGGGGCTACGAGCAGTACTTC	CASSLGTGGYEQYF
-	TRBV18	-	TRBJ2-1	TGTGCCAGCTCAGATAGCGGAAATGAGCAGTTCTTC	CASSDSGNEQFF
-	TRBV4-2	TRBD2	TRBJ2-1	TGTGCCAGCAGCCAAGAGGCTAGCGGGACGGAGGGGAATGAGCAGTTCTTC	CASSQEASGTEGNEQFF
-	TRBV2	TRBD2	TRBJ2-1	TGTGCCAGCAGTTACTTAGCGGGAGGGCCTATAAATGAGCAGTTCTTC	CASSYLAGGPINEQFF
-	TRBV9	-	TRBJ2-3	TGTGCCAGCAGCGTTAATCCCACAGATACGCAGTATTTT	CASSVNPTDTQYF
few	TRBV5-1	-	TRBJ2-3	TGCGCCAGCATTGATGACGACGGGAAGAAGCAGTATTTT	CASIDDDGKKQYF
-	TRBV11-2	-	TRBJ2-7	TGTGCCAGCAGCTTAGAGAGGGGGTACCACGAGCAGTACTTC	CASSLERGYHEQYF
few	TRBV18	TRBD1	TRBJ2-2	TGTGCCAGCTCAACCGGGACAGGGATTATCGGGGAGCTGTTTTTT	CASSTGTGIIGELFF
-	TRBV4-1	TRBD1	TRBJ2-5	TGCGCCAGCAGCCAAGGGGACAGGGGTTACCAAGAGACCCAGTACTTC	CASSQGDRGYQETQYF
-	TRBV5-1	-	TRBJ2-1	TGCGCCAGCAGCTCAGGGGGGATTGGCTACAATGAGCAGTTCTTC	CASSSGGIGYNEQFF
-	TRBV9	TRBD2	TRBJ2-1	TGTGCCAGCAGCTCCCCGGGACTAGCGGAGTACAATGAGCAGTTCTTC	CASSSPGLAEYNEQFF
few	TRBV5-4	TRBD2	TRBJ2-3	TGTGCCAGCAGCCCCGCTCGGCGGGAGGGCCGCACAGATACGCAGTATTTT	CASSPARREGRTDTQYF
few	TRBV19	-	TRBJ2-1	TGTGCCAGTAGTATGGGGGGTAGCTCCTACAATGAGCAGTTCTTC	CASSMGGSSYNEQFF
-	TRBV27	TRBD2	TRBJ2-7	TGTGCCAGCAGTTTCGCGGGAGGGGGCTACGAGCAGTACTTC	CASSFAGGGYEQYF
-	TRBV6-1	-	TRBJ2-7	TGTGCCAGCAGTGGTCCGGGACACCTCACCCTACATTCCTCCTCCTACGAGCAGTACTTC	CASSGPGHLTLHSSSYEQYF
few	TRBV4-2	TRBD1	TRBJ1-2	TGTGCCAGCAGCCAAGCCCAGGGACAGGGAAGTTATGGCTACACCTTC	CASSQAQGQGSYGYTF
-	TRBV18	-	TRBJ2-1	TGTGCCAGCTCACCGGGGACTGGACTATACAATGAGCAGTTCTTC	CASSPGTGLYNEQFF
-	TRBV12-5	-	TRBJ1-1	TGTGCTAGCCGACAGGCTCCGAACACTGAAGCTTTCTTT	CASRQAPNTEAFF
-	TRBV19	TRBD1	TRBJ1-2	TGTGCCAGTCGAGGACAGGGGGCCTATGGCTACACCTTC	CASRGQGAYGYTF
-	TRBV4-1	-	TRBJ2-7	TGCGCCAGCAGCCAAGAGCCGGGTGGAGCCTACGAGCAGTACTTC	CASSQEPGGAYEQYF
-	TRBV2	-	TRBJ2-3	TGTGCCAGCGGGCTACTCACAGATACGCAGTATTTT	CASGLLTDTQYF
few	TRBV4-1	-	TRBJ2-5	TGCGCCAGCAGCGCATCCCCCGGAGAGACCCAGTACTTC	CASSASPGETQYF
-	TRBV7-9	-	TRBJ2-5	TGTGCCAGCAGCCCTCCGAGAGGGTTCGAGACCCAGTACTTC	CASSPPRGFETQYF
-	TRBV10-1	TRBD1	TRBJ1-2	TGCGCCAGCAGTGAGACACCGGACAAGGGGGCGGTCTACACCTTC	CASSETPDKGAVYTF
few	TRBV14	-	TRBJ1-1	TGTGCCAGCAGCCCCACAATGAACACTGAAGCTTTCTTT	CASSPTMNTEAFF
-	TRBV15	TRBD2	TRBJ2-2	TGTGCCACCAGCAGAGGAGGGGCTAGCGGCACCGGGGAGCTGTTTTTT	CATSRGGASGTGELFF
few	TRBV5-1	TRBD1	TRBJ1-2	TGCGCCAGCAGCTTGGGCTCAGGGGGTGTTAACTATGGCTACACCTTC	CASSLGSGGVNYGYTF
-	TRBV7-6	-	TRBJ2-2	TGTGCCAGCAGCTTAGCGGGCAGGGTAGACGGGGAGCTGTTTTTT	CASSLAGRVDGELFF
-	TRBV30	-	TRBJ1-1	TGTGCCTGGAGTCGCCAGGCCAACACTGAAGCTTTCTTT	CAWSRQANTEAFF
once	TRBV5-1	-	TRBJ1-1	TGCGCCAGCAGCTCCACACTGAGCTCCCCAGGTGAAGCTTTCTTT	CASSSTLSSPGEAFF
once	TRBV9	-	TRBJ1-1	TGTGCCAGCAGCGTAAGAGGCAACGTGAACACTGAAGCTTTCTTT	CASSVRGNVNTEAFF
-	TRBV7-3	-	TRBJ1-1	TGTGCCAGCAGCCCTGGGCCAGGCACTGAAGCTTTCTTT	CASSPGPGTEAFF
few	TRBV6-5	-	TRBJ2-1	TGTGCCAGCCAAGGGGAACCCTACAATGAGCAGTTCTTC	CASQGEPYNEQFF
-	TRBV11-3	TRBD1	TRBJ2-3	TGTGCCAGCAGCTTAGTCTGGGGACAGTCACCTCTCCCAGATACGCAGTATTTT	CASSLVWGQSPLPDTQYF
-	TRBV25-1	-	TRBJ2-1	TGTGCCAGCAGTGAATTCTTTCTGGGAGCGGGTCCAAATGAGCAGTTCTTC	CASSEFFLGAGPNEQFF
few	TRBV2	-	TRBJ1-5	TGTGCCAGCAGTGAAGCGGGTATCGAGCCAGGGCCCAATCAGCCCCAGCATTTT	CASSEAGIEPGPNQPQHF
-	TRBV19	TRBD2	TRBJ2-5	TGTGCCAGTAGTACCGTAGCGGGACGGAGATTGGAGACCCAGTACTTC	CASSTVAGRRLETQYF
-	TRBV5-1	TRBD1	TRBJ1-2	TGCGCCAGCAGCCCAGACAGGGGATATGGCTACACCTTC	CASSPDRGYGYTF
-	TRBV2	-	TRBJ2-1	TGTGCCAGCAGTGTGGGGGGTGAGCAGTTCTTC	CASSVGGEQFF
once	TRBV10-3	-	TRBJ2-6	TGTGCCATCAGTGTGATGAGGGGGACTGGGGCCAACGTCCTGACTTTC	CAISVMRGTGANVLTF
-	TRBV5-4	TRBD2	TRBJ2-5	TGTGCCGTAGCGGGAGGACTTGGTGGGCAAGAGACCCAGTACTTC	CAVAGGLGGQETQYF
-	TRBV28	TRBD2	TRBJ2-5	TGTGCCAGCAGTTTAACGCTAGCGGGAGGCCCCCGAGAGACCCAGTACTTC	CASSLTLAGGPRETQYF
-	TRBV28	-	TRBJ2-1	TGTGCCAGCAGTTTGTACAGCTACAATGAGCAGTTCTTC	CASSLYSYNEQFF
-	TRBV7-8	TRBD2	TRBJ2-2	TGTGCCAGCAGCTTAGCTTTGAAGCGGGAGTCGACCGGGGAGCTGTTTTTT	CASSLALKRESTGELFF
-	TRBV5-6	TRBD2	TRBJ2-3	TGCGCCAGCAGCTCACCTAGCGGGGCTACAGATACGCAGTATTTT	CASSSPSGATDTQYF
many	TRBV4-2	TRBD2	TRBJ2-3	TGTGCCAGCAGCCTGACTAGCGGGAGCACAGATACGCAGTATTTT	CASSLTSGSTDTQYF
-	TRBV27	-	TRBJ1-3	TGTGCCAGCGGGTTAGGGCCTCAGGGGTTCTCTGGAAACACCATATATTTT	CASGLGPQGFSGNTIYF
-	TRBV19	-	TRBJ2-1	TGTGCCAGTAGTATTTTGTCCCACGGCAATGAGCAGTTCTTC	CASSILSHGNEQFF